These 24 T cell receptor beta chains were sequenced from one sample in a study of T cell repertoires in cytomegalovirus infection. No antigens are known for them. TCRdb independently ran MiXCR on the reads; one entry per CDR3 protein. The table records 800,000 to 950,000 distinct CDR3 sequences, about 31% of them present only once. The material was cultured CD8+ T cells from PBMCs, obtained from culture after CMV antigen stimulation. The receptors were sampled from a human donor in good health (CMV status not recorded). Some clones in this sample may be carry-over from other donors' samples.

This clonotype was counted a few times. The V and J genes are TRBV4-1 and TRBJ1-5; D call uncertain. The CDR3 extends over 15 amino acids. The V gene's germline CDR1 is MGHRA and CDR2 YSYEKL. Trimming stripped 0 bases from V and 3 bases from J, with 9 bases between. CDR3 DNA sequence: TGCGCCAGCAGCCAAGAACCCCCCTCCAATCAGCCCCAGCATTTT. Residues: CASSQEPPSNQPQHF.

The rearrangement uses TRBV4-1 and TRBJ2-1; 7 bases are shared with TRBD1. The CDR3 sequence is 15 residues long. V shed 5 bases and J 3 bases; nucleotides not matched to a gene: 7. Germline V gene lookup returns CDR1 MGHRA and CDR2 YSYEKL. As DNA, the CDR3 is TGCGCCAGCAGCTGGAACAGGGGTCTCTACAATGAGCAGTTCTTC. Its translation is CASSWNRGLYNEQFF.

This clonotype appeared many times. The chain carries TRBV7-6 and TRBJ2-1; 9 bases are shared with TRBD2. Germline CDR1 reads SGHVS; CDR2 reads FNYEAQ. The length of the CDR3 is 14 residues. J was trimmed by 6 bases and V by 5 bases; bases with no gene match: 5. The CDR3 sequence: CASSTSSGVNEQFF. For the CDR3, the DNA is TGTGCCAGCAGCACCTCTAGCGGGGTCAATGAGCAGTTCTTC. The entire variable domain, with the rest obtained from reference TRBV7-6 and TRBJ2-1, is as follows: GAGVSQSPRYKVTKRGQDVALRCDPISGHVSLYWYRQALGQGPEFLTYFNYEAQQDKSGLPNDRFSAERPEGSISTLTIQRTEQRDSAMYRCASSTSSGVNEQFFGPGTRLTVL.

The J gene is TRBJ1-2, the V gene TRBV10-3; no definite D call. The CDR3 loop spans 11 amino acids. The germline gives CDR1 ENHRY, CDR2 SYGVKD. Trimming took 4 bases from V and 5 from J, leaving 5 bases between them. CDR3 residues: CAISARYGYTF. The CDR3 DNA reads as TGTGCCATCAGTGCTCGGTATGGCTACACCTTC.

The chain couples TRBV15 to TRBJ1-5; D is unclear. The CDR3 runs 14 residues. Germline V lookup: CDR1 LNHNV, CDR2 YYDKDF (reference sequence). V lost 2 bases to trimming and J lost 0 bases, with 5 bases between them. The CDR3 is CATSRTNSNQPQHF. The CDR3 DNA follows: TGTGCCACCAGCAGAACTAATAGCAATCAGCCCCAGCATTTT.

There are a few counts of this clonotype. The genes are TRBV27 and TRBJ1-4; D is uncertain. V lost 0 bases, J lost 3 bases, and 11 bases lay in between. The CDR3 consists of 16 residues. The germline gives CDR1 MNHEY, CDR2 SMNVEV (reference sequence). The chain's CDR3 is CASSLSRESPNEKLFF. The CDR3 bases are TGTGCCAGCAGTTTATCGAGGGAGTCTCCTAATGAAAAACTGTTTTTT.

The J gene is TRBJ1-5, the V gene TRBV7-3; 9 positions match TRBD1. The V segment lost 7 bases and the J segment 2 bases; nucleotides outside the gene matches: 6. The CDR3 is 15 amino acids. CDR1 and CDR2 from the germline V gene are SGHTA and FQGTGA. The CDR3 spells CASNTGGYGNQPQHF. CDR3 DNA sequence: TGTGCCAGCAACACAGGGGGCTATGGCAATCAGCCCCAGCATTTT.

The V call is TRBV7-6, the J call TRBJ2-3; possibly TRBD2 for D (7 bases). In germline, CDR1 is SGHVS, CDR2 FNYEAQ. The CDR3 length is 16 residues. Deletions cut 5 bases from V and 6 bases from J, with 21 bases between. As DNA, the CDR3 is TGTGCCAGCAGCCTCCTCCGCGGGGGCCGTGAGGATACGCAGTATTTT. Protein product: CASSLLRGGREDTQYF.

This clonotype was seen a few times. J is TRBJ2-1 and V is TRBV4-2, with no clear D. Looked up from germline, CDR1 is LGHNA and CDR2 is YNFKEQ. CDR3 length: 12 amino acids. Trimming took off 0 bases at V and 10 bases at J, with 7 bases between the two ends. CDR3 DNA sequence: TGTGCCAGCAGCCAAGATCAATTAGAGCAGTTCTTC. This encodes CASSQDQLEQFF.

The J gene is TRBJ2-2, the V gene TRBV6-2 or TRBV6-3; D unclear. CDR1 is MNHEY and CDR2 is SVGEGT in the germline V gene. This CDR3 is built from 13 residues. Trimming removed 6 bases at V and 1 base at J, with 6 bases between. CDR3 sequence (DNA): TGTGCCAGCAGAGTGGAGAACACCGGGGAGCTGTTTTTT. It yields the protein CASRVENTGELFF.

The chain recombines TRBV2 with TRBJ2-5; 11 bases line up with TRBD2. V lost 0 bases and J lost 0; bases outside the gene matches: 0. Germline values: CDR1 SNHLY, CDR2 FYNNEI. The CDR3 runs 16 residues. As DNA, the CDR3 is TGTGCCAGCAGTGAAGCGACTAGCGGGGACCAAGAGACCCAGTACTTC. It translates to CASSEATSGDQETQYF.

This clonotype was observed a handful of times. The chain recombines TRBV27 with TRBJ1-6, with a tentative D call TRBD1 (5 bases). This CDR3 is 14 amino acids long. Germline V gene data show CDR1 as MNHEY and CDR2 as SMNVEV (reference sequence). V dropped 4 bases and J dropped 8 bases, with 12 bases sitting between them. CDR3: CASSSPGPYSPLHF. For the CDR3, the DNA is TGTGCCAGCAGTTCCCCAGGGCCCTATTCACCCCTCCACTTT.

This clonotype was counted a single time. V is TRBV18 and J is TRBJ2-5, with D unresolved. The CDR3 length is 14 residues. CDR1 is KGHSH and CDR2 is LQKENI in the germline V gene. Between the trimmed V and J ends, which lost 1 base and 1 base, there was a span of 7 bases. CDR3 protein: CASSPQASQETQYF. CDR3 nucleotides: TGTGCCAGCTCACCACAGGCTTCCCAAGAGACCCAGTACTTC.

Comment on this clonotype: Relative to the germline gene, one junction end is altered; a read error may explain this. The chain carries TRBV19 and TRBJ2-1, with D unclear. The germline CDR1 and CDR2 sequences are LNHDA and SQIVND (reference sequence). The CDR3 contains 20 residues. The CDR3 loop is CVSSIKYRAVRPSSYNEQFF. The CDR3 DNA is TGTGTCAGTAGTATAAAATACCGGGCCGTTCGCCCGAGCTCCTACAATGAGCAGTTCTTC.

The CDR3 loop reads CASSIQGVGANVLTF. CDR3 coding DNA: TGTGCCAGCAGCATACAGGGGGTTGGGGCCAACGTCCTGACTTTC. The V gene is TRBV6-5, the J gene TRBJ2-6, with 8 bases fitting TRBD1. Looked up from germline, CDR1 is MNHEY and CDR2 is SVGAGI. J was trimmed by 3 bases and V by 6 bases; bases with no gene match: 4. CDR3 length equals 15 residues.

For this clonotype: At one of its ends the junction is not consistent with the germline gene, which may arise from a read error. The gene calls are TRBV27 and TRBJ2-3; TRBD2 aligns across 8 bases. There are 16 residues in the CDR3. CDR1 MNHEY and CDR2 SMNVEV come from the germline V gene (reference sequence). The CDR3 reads CASSWGTSVGTDTLYF. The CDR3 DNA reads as TGTGCCAGCAGTTGGGGGACTAGTGTGGGAACAGATACGCTGTATTTT.

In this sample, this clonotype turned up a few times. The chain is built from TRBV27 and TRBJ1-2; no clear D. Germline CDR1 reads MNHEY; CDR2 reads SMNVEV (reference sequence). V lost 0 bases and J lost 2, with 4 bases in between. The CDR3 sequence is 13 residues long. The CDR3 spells CASSLSENYGYTF. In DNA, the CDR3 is TGTGCCAGCAGTTTATCCGAGAACTATGGCTACACCTTC.

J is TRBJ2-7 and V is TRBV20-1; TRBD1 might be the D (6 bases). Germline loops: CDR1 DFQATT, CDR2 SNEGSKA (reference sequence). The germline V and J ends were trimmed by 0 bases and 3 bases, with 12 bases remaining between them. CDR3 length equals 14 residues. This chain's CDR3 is CSARDRDIHYEQYF. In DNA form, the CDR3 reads TGCAGTGCTAGAGATAGGGACATACACTACGAGCAGTACTTC.

As DNA, the CDR3 is TGTGCCAGCAGTTTCAGGGGCGGTTATGAGACCCAGTACTTC. It encodes CASSFRGGYETQYF. The J gene is TRBJ2-5, the V gene TRBV12-3 or TRBV12-4, with D possibly being TRBD1 (6 bases). The V and J ends lost 3 bases and 5 bases respectively, with 13 bases between them. This CDR3 has 14 amino acids.

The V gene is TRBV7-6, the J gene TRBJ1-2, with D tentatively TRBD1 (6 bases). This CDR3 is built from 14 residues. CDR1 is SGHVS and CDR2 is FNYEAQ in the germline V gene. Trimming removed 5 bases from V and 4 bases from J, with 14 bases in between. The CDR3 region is CASSIIGGGYGYTF. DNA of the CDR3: TGTGCCAGCAGCATTATCGGGGGCGGCTATGGCTACACCTTC.

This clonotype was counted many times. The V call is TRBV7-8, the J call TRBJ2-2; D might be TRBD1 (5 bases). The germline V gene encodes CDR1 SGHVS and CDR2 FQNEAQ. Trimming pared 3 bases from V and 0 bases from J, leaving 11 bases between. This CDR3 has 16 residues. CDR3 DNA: TGTGCCAGCAGCTTTTTTTCAGGGTCGAACACCGGGGAGCTGTTTTTT. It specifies CASSFFSGSNTGELFF.

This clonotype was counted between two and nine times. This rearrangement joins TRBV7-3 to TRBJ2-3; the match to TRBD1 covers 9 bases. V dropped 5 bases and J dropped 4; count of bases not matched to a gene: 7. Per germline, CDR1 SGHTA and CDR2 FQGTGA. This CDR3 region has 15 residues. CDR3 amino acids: CASSQTGGMADTQYF. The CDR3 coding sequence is TGTGCCAGCAGCCAGACAGGGGGTATGGCAGATACGCAGTATTTT.

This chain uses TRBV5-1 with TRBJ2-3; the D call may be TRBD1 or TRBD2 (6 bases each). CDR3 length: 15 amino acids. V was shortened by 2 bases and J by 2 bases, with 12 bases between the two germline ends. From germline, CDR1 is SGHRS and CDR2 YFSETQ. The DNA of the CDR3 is TGCGCCAGCAGCTTTTCGGGGGCCACCACAGATACGCAGTATTTT. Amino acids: CASSFSGATTDTQYF.

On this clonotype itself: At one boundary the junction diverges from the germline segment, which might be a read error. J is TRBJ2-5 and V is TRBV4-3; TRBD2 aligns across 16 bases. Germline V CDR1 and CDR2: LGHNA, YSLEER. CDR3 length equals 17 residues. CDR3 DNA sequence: TGCACCAGCAGCCTTGGGACTAGCGGGGGGGCTCCTGAGACCCAGTACTTC. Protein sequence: CTSSLGTSGGAPETQYF.